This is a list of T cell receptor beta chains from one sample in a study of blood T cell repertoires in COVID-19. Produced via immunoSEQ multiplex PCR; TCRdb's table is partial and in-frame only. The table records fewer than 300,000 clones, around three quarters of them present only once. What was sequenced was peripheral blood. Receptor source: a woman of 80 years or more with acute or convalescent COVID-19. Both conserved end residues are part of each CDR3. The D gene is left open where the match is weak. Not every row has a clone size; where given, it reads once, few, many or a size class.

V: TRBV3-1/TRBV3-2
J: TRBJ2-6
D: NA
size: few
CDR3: CASSQVHSVLTF
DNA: TGTGCCAGCAGCCAAGTTCATTCCGTCCTGACTTTC

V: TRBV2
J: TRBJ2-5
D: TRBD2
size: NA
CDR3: CASSRAGLAEETQYF
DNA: TGTGCCAGCAGCCGTGCGGGACTAGCTGAAGAGACCCAGTACTTC

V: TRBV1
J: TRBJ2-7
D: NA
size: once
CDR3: CTSSHSTRQVPYEQYF
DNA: TGCACCAGCAGCCATTCTACCCGACAGGTACCCTACGAGCAGTACTTC

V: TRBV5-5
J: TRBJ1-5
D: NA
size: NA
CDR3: CASSLNSQGNQPQHF
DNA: TGTGCCAGCAGCTTGAATAGCCAGGGTAATCAGCCCCAGCATTTT

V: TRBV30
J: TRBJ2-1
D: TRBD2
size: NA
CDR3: CAWTSLSGISYNEQFF
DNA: TGTGCCTGGACCTCCCTAAGCGGGATCTCCTACAATGAGCAGTTCTTC

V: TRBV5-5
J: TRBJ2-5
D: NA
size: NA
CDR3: CASSLEGYREETQYF
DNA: TGTGCCAGCAGCTTGGAGGGATACAGGGAAGAGACCCAGTACTTC

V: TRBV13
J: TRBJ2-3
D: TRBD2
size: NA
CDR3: CASSLQKEREGRGTDTQYF
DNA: TGTGCCAGCAGCCTCCAAAAGGAGCGGGAGGGCCGGGGCACAGATACGCAGTATTTT

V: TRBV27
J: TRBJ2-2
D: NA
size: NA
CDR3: CASSLQGRSYGELFF
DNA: TGTGCCAGCAGTTTACAGGGAAGGTCCTACGGGGAGCTGTTTTTT

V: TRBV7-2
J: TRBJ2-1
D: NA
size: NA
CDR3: CASSSRETTWEPQFF
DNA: TGTGCCAGCAGCTCGAGAGAGACTACGTGGGAGCCGCAGTTCTTC

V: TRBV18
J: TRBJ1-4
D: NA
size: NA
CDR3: CASSPGQGSTNEKLFF
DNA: TGTGCCAGCTCACCGGGGCAGGGATCAACTAATGAAAAACTGTTTTTT

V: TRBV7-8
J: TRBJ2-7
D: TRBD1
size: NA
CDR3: CASSSLRTGAYEQYF
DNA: TGTGCCAGCAGCTCACTTAGGACAGGGGCCTACGAGCAGTACTTC

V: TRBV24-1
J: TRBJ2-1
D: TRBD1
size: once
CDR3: CATSDPGQGNEQFF
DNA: TGTGCCACCAGTGATCCCGGACAGGGGAATGAGCAGTTCTTC

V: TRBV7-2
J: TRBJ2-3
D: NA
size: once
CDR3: CASSSTRATDTQYF
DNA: TGTGCCAGCAGCTCGACGCGGGCCACAGATACGCAGTATTTT

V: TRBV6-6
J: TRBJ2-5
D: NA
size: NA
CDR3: CASSYTRQETQYF
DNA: TGTGCCAGCAGTTACACCCGGCAAGAGACCCAGTACTTC

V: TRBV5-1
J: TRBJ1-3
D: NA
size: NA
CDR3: CASSTGQRSGNTIYF
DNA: TGCGCCAGCAGCACCGGACAGCGCTCTGGAAACACCATATATTTT

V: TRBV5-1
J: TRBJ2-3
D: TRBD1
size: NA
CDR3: CASSSTGATATDTQYF
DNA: TGCGCCAGCAGCTCAACAGGGGCCACAGCTACAGATACGCAGTATTTT

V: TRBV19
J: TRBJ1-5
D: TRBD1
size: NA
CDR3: CASSILTGGGLGSNQPQHF
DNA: TGTGCCAGTAGTATTCTGACAGGGGGCGGATTGGGGAGCAATCAGCCCCAGCATTTT

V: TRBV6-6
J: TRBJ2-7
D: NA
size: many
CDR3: CASSYGAGDLGQYF
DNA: TGTGCCAGCAGTTACGGGGCAGGAGACCTCGGGCAGTACTTC

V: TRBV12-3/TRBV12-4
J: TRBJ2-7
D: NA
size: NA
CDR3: CASSLDRVYEQYF
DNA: TGTGCCAGCAGTTTAGACAGGGTCTACGAGCAGTACTTC

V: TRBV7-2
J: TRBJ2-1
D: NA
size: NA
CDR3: CASSGPGLRGLRAYNEQFF
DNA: TGTGCCAGCAGCGGACCGGGACTCAGAGGACTAAGGGCCTACAATGAGCAGTTCTTC

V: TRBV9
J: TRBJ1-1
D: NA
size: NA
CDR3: CASSVFGEGGEAFF
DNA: TGTGCCAGCAGCGTTTTTGGGGAAGGGGGTGAAGCTTTCTTT

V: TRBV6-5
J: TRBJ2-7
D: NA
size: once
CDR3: CASSVRVEQYF
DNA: TGTGCCAGCAGCGTCCGGGTCGAGCAGTACTTC

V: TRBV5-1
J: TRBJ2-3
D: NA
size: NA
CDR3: CASTPWRRVTDTQYF
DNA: TGCGCCAGTACCCCGTGGAGGCGGGTTACAGATACGCAGTATTTT

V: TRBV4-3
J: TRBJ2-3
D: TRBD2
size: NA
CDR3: CASSQESGGRDTQYF
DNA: TGCGCCAGCAGCCAAGAGAGCGGGGGGCGGGATACGCAGTATTTT

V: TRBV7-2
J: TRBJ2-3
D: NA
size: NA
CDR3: CASSLFARIVTSWDTQYF
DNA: TGTGCCAGCAGCTTATTTGCCCGCATTGTGACTAGTTGGGATACGCAGTATTTT

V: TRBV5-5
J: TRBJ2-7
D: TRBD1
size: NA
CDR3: CASSLAAGQGYEQYF
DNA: TGTGCCAGCAGCTTGGCGGCGGGACAGGGCTACGAGCAGTACTTC

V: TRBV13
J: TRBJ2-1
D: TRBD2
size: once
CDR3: CASSSRLAGYNEQFF
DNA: TGTGCCAGCAGCTCCCGACTAGCGGGATACAATGAGCAGTTCTTC

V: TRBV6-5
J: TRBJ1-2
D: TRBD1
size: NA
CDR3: CASSYSWTGNYGYTF
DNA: TGTGCCAGCAGTTACTCGTGGACAGGCAACTATGGCTACACCTTC

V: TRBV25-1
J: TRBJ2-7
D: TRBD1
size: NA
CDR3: CASSEFGTGADEQYF
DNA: TGTGCCAGCAGTGAATTTGGGACAGGGGCCGACGAGCAGTACTTC

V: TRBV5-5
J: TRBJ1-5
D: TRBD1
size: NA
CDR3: CASGQDINQPQHF
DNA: TGTGCCAGTGGACAGGACATAAATCAGCCCCAGCATTTT

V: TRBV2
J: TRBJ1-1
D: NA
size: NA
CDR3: CASSEATQGLTEAFF
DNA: TGTGCCAGCAGTGAAGCCACTCAGGGTTTGACTGAAGCTTTCTTT

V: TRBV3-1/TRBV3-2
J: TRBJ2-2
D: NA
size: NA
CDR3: CASSQGPLTAGELFF
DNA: TGTGCCAGCAGCCAGGGGCCCCTTACGGCCGGGGAGCTGTTTTTT

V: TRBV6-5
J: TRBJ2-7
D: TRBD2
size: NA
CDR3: CASKLAGGSYEQYF
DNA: TGTGCCAGCAAACTAGCGGGAGGCTCCTACGAGCAGTACTTC

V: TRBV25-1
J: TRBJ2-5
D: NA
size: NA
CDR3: CASSDPGALYQETQYF
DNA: TGTGCCAGCAGTGACCCGGGAGCCCTGTACCAAGAGACCCAGTACTTC

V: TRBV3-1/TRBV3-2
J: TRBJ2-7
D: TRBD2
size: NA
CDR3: CASSQRGGPDEQYF
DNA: TGTGCCAGCAGCCAGCGGGGGGGCCCCGACGAGCAGTACTTC

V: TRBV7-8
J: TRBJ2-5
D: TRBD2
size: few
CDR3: CASSLAGLAAKATQYF
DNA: TGTGCCAGCAGCTTAGCCGGACTAGCGGCAAAGGCGACCCAGTACTTC

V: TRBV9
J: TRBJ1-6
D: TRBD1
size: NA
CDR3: CASSGTGLNSPLHF
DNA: TGTGCCAGCAGCGGGACAGGGCTAAATTCACCCCTCCACTTT

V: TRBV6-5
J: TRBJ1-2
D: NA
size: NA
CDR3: CASSSSPRGYTF
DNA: TGTGCCAGCAGTTCGTCTCCCCGGGGCTACACCTTC

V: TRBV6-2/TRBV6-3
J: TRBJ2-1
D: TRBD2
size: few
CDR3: CASSPSGGKDEQFF
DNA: TGTGCCAGCAGTCCGAGCGGGGGGAAGGATGAGCAGTTCTTC